The text below deals with one T cell receptor beta chain. In the same sample, other DNA sequences code for this CDR3. This entry belongs to a study of blood T cell repertoires in COVID-19. The overall study: Collection of acute and convalescent COVID-19 samples took place in the United States, Italy and Spain.

Some clones are missing from TCRdb's copy, which holds only in-frame ones; the method was immunoSEQ multiplex PCR. The sample has under 200,000 clones; approximately 80% are singletons. Trimming removed 0 bases from V and 2 bases from J, with 7 bases in between. CDR3 length: 14 residues. CDR1 and CDR2 from the germline V gene are MNHEY and SVGAGI. Clinical history as reported by participants underpinned cohort assignment. The sequence was collected from a woman aged 55 to 70 with acute COVID-19. Source material: PBMCs or T cells enriched from blood (not recorded which). The chain combines TRBV6-5 with TRBJ1-2, with D hard to call. CDR3 DNA sequence: TGTGCCAGCAGTTACTCGAGCGGCAACTATGGCTACACCTTC. It encodes CASSYSSGNYGYTF.